The 28 T cell receptor beta chains below were found in one sample sequenced in a study of cytomegalovirus exposure and HLA in healthy donors. Use of 60 Vbeta and 13 Jbeta primers characterized the PCR. TCRdb's table, derived via immunoSEQ multiplex PCR, lists solely in-frame clones and lacks some. The table has about 190,000 clones, roughly 80% seen once. The source material was PBMCs. The receptors come from a man between 35 and 55 years old in good health and CMV-seropositive.

The V gene is TRBV6-6, the J gene TRBJ2-1; 11 nucleotides agree with TRBD1. The CDR3 is 14 amino acids. V lost 7 bases to trimming and J lost 9 bases; unmatched junction nucleotides: 8. The germline gives CDR1 MNHNY, CDR2 SVGAGI (reference sequence). The CDR3 reads CASTRTGGQGEQFF. CDR3 DNA: TGTGCCAGCACACGGACAGGGGGCCAGGGTGAGCAGTTCTTC.

The chain carries TRBV7-2 and TRBJ1-2; D unclear. Germline V CDR1 and CDR2: SGHTA, FQGNSA. The V end was cut by 1 base, the J end by 6 bases, with 12 bases between. The CDR3 has 14 amino acids. CDR3: CASSLVTGSDGYTF. CDR3 DNA: TGTGCCAGCAGCTTAGTAACGGGATCGGATGGCTACACCTTC.

The chain uses TRBV4-1 and TRBJ1-5; D is perhaps TRBD1 (6 bases). Germline V gene sequence: CDR1 MGHRA, CDR2 YSYEKL. V was pared by 3 bases and J by 4 bases, with 10 bases between. This CDR3 has 14 residues. CDR3 DNA: TGCGCCAGCAGCCACAGGGGAACAAATCAGCCCCAGCATTTT. It is translated as CASSHRGTNQPQHF.

The chain employs TRBV27 and TRBJ2-7; TRBD2 aligns across 11 bases. With 3 bases clipped from V and 2 bases from J, the junction kept 9 bases outside the gene matches. The germline V gene encodes CDR1 MNHEY and CDR2 SMNVEV (reference sequence). The CDR3 loop spans 17 amino acids. CDR3 in amino acids: CASSLGSGTSGTYEQYF. For the CDR3, the DNA is TGTGCCAGCAGTTTGGGATCCGGGACTAGCGGTACCTACGAGCAGTACTTC.

The chain carries TRBV11-2 and TRBJ2-2; 7 bases are shared with TRBD1. V shed 4 bases, J shed 0 bases, and the junction held 5 bases outside the gene matches. From germline, CDR1 is SGHAT and CDR2 FQNNGV. This CDR3 comprises 16 residues. CDR3 sequence: CASSSWTGANTGELFF. In DNA, the CDR3 is TGTGCCAGCAGCTCCTGGACAGGCGCGAACACCGGGGAGCTGTTTTTT.

The rearrangement joins TRBV10-3 to TRBJ2-7, with 8 positions matching TRBD1. The CDR3 extends over 13 amino acids. Losses at the gene ends were 7 bases for V and 5 bases for J; bases not matched to a gene: 7. Germline CDR1 ENHRY, CDR2 SYGVKD. As DNA, the CDR3 is TGTGCCATCACAGGACAGGGTTTGGACGAGCAGTACTTC. This translates into CAITGQGLDEQYF.

The chain couples TRBV9 to TRBJ2-7, with D tentatively TRBD2 (5 bases). The CDR3 spans 14 residues. Trimming stripped 0 bases from V and 5 bases from J, with 12 bases between. Germline loops: CDR1 SGDLS, CDR2 YYNGEE. The CDR3 sequence is CASSVVGESDEQYF. The CDR3 DNA sequence: TGTGCCAGCAGCGTAGTGGGAGAATCGGACGAGCAGTACTTC.

The chain carries TRBV5-1 and TRBJ2-1; 11 bases fit TRBD1. V lost 4 bases, J lost 0 bases, and 6 bases stayed unmatched. The CDR3 runs to 17 residues. The germline V gene encodes CDR1 SGHRS and CDR2 YFSETQ. CDR3 nucleotide sequence: TGCGCCAGCAGCCCGGACAGGGGGCCTAGCTCCTACAATGAGCAGTTCTTC. Translated: CASSPDRGPSSYNEQFF.

The chain recombines TRBV9 with TRBJ1-2; no clear D. The CDR3 runs 14 residues. Deletions cut 0 bases from V and 4 bases from J, with 10 bases between. Germline V gene data show CDR1 as SGDLS and CDR2 as YYNGEE. The CDR3 region is CASSVGEGPYGYTF. DNA of the CDR3: TGTGCCAGCAGCGTAGGAGAGGGCCCCTATGGCTACACCTTC. Full variable domain (remainder filled in from reference TRBV9 and TRBJ1-2): DSGVTQTPKHLITATGQRVTLRCSPRSGDLSVYWYQQSLDQGLQFLIQYYNGEERAKGNILERFSAQQFPDLHSELNLSSLELGDSALYFCASSVGEGPYGYTFGSGTRLTVV.

The CDR3, as DNA: TGCGCCAGCACCTTTGGTCTGTGGCAGGCGAAATTCACAGATACGCAGTATTTT. Amino acid sequence: CASTFGLWQAKFTDTQYF. V usage is TRBV5-1 and J usage is TRBJ2-3; D gene unclear. The V end lost 6 bases, the J end lost 2 bases, and 25 bases lay between the germline ends. The germline V gene has CDR1 SGHRS and CDR2 YFSETQ. The CDR3 runs 18 residues.

The chain is built from TRBV7-4 and TRBJ2-3; 11 positions match TRBD2. The CDR3 spans 18 residues. V was pared by 2 bases and J by 5 bases, with 12 bases of the junction left unmatched. CDR1 and CDR2 (germline): SGHVT, SQSDAQ. The CDR3 reads CASSLRPLSGGAVDTQYF. The CDR3 DNA follows: TGTGCCAGCAGCTTAAGGCCCCTTAGCGGGGGGGCGGTAGATACGCAGTATTTT. Full variable domain (outside the CDR3, taken from reference TRBV7-4 and TRBJ2-3): GAGVSQSPRYKVAKRGRDVALRCDSISGHVTLYWYRQTLGQGSEVLTYSQSDAQRDKSGRPSGRFSAERPERSVSTLKIQRTEQGDSAVYLCASSLRPLSGGAVDTQYFGPGTRLTVL.

This clone was detected only a few times. The genes are TRBV28 and TRBJ2-5; maybe TRBD2 (6 bases). This CDR3 region has 14 residues. Trimming removed 5 bases at V and 10 bases at J, with 20 bases between. Germline assignment: CDR1 MDHEN and CDR2 SYDVKM. In DNA, the CDR3 is TGTGCCAGCAGTCCTCCGGGGACTGCGCGCGGCCAGTACTTC. It specifies CASSPPGTARGQYF.

This clone is a singleton in its sample. This sequence joins TRBV30 and TRBJ1-1, with 8 bases identical to TRBD1. Germline V CDR1 and CDR2: GTSNPN, SVGIG (reference sequence). There are 17 residues in the CDR3. V gave up 3 bases and J gave up 1 base; unmatched junction bases: 13. The CDR3 loop reads CAWSLTTPGTGNTEAFF. In DNA form, the CDR3 reads TGTGCCTGGAGCCTGACCACTCCCGGGACAGGGAACACTGAAGCTTTCTTT.

This chain uses TRBV5-1 with TRBJ1-5; 7 bases are a match to TRBD1. The CDR3 consists of 14 residues. Germline lookup yields CDR1 SGHRS and CDR2 YFSETQ. The trim removed 0 bases at V and 10 bases at J, leaving 7 bases unmatched. Written as DNA, the CDR3 is TGCGCCAGCAGCTTGGATCGGGAAGGGGGCCCCCAGCATTTT. It codes for CASSLDREGGPQHF.

The chain has TRBV9 and TRBJ1-4, with a possible D match to TRBD1 (6 bases). V dropped 3 bases and J dropped 4 bases, with 10 bases sitting between them. Germline V CDR1 and CDR2: SGDLS, YYNGEE. This CDR3 contains 14 residues. The CDR3 sequence: CASSAQGVNEKLFF. The CDR3 nucleotides read TGTGCCAGCAGCGCACAGGGAGTTAATGAAAAACTGTTTTTT.

The rearrangement joins TRBV9 to TRBJ2-7; D ambiguous. The CDR3 has 14 residues. Germline V CDR1 and CDR2: SGDLS, YYNGEE. The V end was cut by 0 bases, the J end by 6 bases, with 13 bases between. The DNA for the CDR3 is TGTGCCAGCAGCGTAGAGGCAGGTTTTGTCGAGCAGTACTTC. Translated: CASSVEAGFVEQYF.

The sample holds a few counts of this clone. The chain combines TRBV4-3 with TRBJ1-1, with no clear D. V shed 4 bases and J shed 0 bases, with 6 bases lying between them. Per germline, CDR1 LGHNA and CDR2 YSLEER. This CDR3 region has 13 residues. This CDR3 is CASSRAVNTEAFF. In DNA, the CDR3 is TGCGCCAGCAGCCGAGCGGTGAACACTGAAGCTTTCTTT.

This clone was observed a single time. The chain employs TRBV13 and TRBJ2-7, with no clear D. This CDR3 comprises 15 residues. V lost 1 base, J lost 6 bases, and 16 bases lay in between. In germline, CDR1 is PRHDT, CDR2 FYEKMQ (reference sequence). CDR3 nucleotide sequence: TGTGCCAGCAGCTTAGTCGGAAAGGCCCCGGGCGAGCAGTACTTC. Its translation is CASSLVGKAPGEQYF.

This clone has only one observation. The chain joins TRBV11-2 to TRBJ2-7; weak D call: TRBD1 (5 bases). Per the germline V gene, CDR1 is SGHAT and CDR2 is FQNNGV. Deletions cut 0 bases from V and 2 bases from J, with 8 bases between. The CDR3 is 14 amino acids. In DNA, the CDR3 is TGTGCCAGCAGCTTAGAGGTCAGGGCCTACGAGCAGTACTTC. The encoded protein is CASSLEVRAYEQYF.

This clone was found once. The genes are TRBV25-1 and TRBJ1-5, with D unresolved. The germline V and J ends were trimmed by 3 bases and 9 bases, with 12 bases remaining between them. The germline gives CDR1 MGHDK, CDR2 SYGVNS. The CDR3 runs 13 residues. The DNA for the CDR3 is TGTGCCAGCAGTGAGGTTCCCTCGGGGCCCCAGCATTTT. Its translation: CASSEVPSGPQHF.

This clone showed up just a few times. This chain connects TRBV6-5 to TRBJ1-1, with 7 bases lining up with TRBD1. The ends lost 2 bases at V and 1 base at J; junction bases unmatched: 1. The CDR3 loop spans 14 amino acids. Per the germline V gene, CDR1 is MNHEY and CDR2 is SVGAGI. The CDR3: CASSYQGGNTEAFF. The CDR3 DNA is TGTGCCAGCAGTTACCAGGGGGGGAACACTGAAGCTTTCTTT.

About this clone itself: The junction differs from germline at one of its ends, possibly a read error. The rearrangement uses TRBV7-7 and TRBJ2-1, with 10 bases identical to TRBD2. This CDR3 contains 15 residues. Germline V lookup: CDR1 SSHAT, CDR2 FNYEAQ (reference sequence). This CDR3 is CASSALAGAYNEQFF. The CDR3 DNA is TGTGCTAGCAGCGCTCTAGCGGGGGCATACAATGAGCAGTTCTTC.

V usage is TRBV6-6 and J usage is TRBJ2-1; no firm D call. Per germline, CDR1 MNHNY and CDR2 SVGAGI (reference sequence). This CDR3 contains 15 residues. The V end lost 7 bases, the J end lost 0 bases, and 13 bases lay between the germline ends. CDR3 sequence: CASNLTPSSYNEQFF. The CDR3 coding sequence is TGTGCCAGCAACTTGACACCCAGCTCCTACAATGAGCAGTTCTTC.

The chain joins TRBV5-1 to TRBJ2-7; 10 nucleotides match TRBD1. The germline gives CDR1 SGHRS, CDR2 YFSETQ. After removal of 6 bases from V and 2 bases from J, the junction contained 11 bases not matched to a gene. CDR3 length: 16 amino acids. The CDR3 region has the DNA TGCGCCAGCACCGTAGGCCGGGACAGGGGAACCTACGAGCAGTACTTC. Amino acids: CASTVGRDRGTYEQYF.

The chain combines TRBV5-1 with TRBJ2-5; weak D call: TRBD2 (7 bases). CDR1 and CDR2 (germline): SGHRS, YFSETQ. V was shortened by 3 bases and J by 7 bases, with 25 bases between the two germline ends. The CDR3 covers 17 residues. The chain's CDR3 is CASSWGPVERGDATQYF. In nucleotides, the CDR3 is TGCGCCAGCAGCTGGGGGCCAGTAGAACGGGGGGACGCGACCCAGTACTTC.

The J gene is TRBJ2-1, the V gene TRBV4-3; D is possibly TRBD2 (5 bases). Trimming cost V 4 bases and J 6 bases, with 13 bases left between them. CDR1 LGHNA and CDR2 YSLEER come from the germline V gene. This CDR3 has 14 residues. This CDR3 is CASSRTRGGNEQFF. The CDR3 DNA reads TGCGCCAGCAGCCGTACTCGGGGTGGCAATGAGCAGTTCTTC.

The rearrangement links TRBV6-1 to TRBJ1-5; 8 positions match TRBD1. This CDR3 is 14 amino acids long. Trimming cost V 8 bases and J 4 bases; bases outside gene matches: 7. From germline, CDR1 is MNHNS and CDR2 SASEGT. In nucleotides, the CDR3 is TGTGCCAGCTGGGCCGGACAGGGTAATCAGCCCCAGCATTTT. This gives the protein CASWAGQGNQPQHF.

The chain is built from TRBV9 and TRBJ2-1; maybe TRBD2 (6 bases). Germline CDR1 is SGDLS and CDR2 is YYNGEE. This CDR3 has 16 residues. V lost 4 bases to trimming and J lost 1 base, with 15 bases between them. CDR3 residues: CASSPSGGSSYNEQFF. In DNA form, the CDR3 reads TGTGCCAGCAGCCCTAGTGGGGGGTCATCCTACAATGAGCAGTTCTTC. The full variable domain, in which reference TRBV9 and TRBJ2-1 provide the parts outside the CDR3, is DSGVTQTPKHLITATGQRVTLRCSPRSGDLSVYWYQQSLDQGLQFLIQYYNGEERAKGNILERFSAQQFPDLHSELNLSSLELGDSALYFCASSPSGGSSYNEQFFGPGTRLTVL.